This T cell receptor (beta chain) was recorded in a study of blood T cell repertoires in COVID-19. Study-wide background: In each case, the material was cDNA or gDNA derived from T cells, B-cell-depleted T cells, or PBMCs.

This clone has a single count. As originally analysed: How many nucleated cells were present was estimated from reference gene primer amplification. This table comes from immunoSEQ multiplex PCR, and its TCRdb copy is limited to in-frame clones, with some not included. For V, J and clone size, that table is used; D and trimming come from the DNA. The data contain about 270,000 clones, about 87% of them singletons. Germline CDR1 SNHLY, CDR2 FYNNEI. This CDR3 comprises 15 residues. V lost 8 bases and J lost 4; bases outside the gene matches: 13. Sequencing input: PBMCs or T cells enriched from blood (not recorded which). The chain uses TRBV2 and TRBJ1-2, with 7 bases matching TRBD1. The sequence derives from a woman aged 25 to 39 with acute COVID-19. The CDR3 coding sequence is TGTGCCAGCTCATGGGGAACAGGGGAAGCCTATGGCTACACCTTC. This translates into CASSWGTGEAYGYTF.